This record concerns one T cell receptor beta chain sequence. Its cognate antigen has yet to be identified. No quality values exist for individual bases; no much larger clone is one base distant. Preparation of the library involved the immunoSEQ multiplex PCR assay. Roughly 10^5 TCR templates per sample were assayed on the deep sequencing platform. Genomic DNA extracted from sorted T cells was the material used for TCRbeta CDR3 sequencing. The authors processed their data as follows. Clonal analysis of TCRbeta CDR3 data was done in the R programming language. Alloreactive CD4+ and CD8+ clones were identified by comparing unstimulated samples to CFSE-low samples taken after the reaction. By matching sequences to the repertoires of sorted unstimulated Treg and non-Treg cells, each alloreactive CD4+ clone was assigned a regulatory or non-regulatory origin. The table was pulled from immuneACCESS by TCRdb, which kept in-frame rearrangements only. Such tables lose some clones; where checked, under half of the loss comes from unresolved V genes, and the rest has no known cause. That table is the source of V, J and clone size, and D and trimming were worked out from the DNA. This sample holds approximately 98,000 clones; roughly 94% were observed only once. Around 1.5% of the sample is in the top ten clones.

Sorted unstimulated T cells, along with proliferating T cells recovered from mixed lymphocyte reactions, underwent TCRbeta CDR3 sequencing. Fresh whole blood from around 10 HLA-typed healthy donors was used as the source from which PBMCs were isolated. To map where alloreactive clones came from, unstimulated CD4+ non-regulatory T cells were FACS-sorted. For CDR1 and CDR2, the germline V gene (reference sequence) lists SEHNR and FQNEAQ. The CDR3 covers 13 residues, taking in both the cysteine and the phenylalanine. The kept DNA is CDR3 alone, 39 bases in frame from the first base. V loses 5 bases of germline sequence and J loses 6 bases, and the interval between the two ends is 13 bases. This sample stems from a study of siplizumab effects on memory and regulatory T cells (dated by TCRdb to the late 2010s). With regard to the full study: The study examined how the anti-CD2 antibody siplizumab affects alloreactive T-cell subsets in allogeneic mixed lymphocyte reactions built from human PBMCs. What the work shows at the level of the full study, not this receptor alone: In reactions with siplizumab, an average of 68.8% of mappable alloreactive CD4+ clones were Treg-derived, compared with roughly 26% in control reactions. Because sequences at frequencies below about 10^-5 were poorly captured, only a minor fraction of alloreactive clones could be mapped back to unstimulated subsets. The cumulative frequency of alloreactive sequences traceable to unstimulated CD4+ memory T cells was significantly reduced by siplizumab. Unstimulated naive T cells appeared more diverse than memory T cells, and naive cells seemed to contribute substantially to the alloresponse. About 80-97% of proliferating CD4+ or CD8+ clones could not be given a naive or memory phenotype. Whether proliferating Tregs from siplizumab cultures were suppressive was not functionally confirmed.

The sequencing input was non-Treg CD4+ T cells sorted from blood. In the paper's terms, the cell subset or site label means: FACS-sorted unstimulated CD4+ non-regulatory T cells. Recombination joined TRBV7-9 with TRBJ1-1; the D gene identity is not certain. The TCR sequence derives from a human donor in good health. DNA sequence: TGTGCCAGCAGCCGCGGAGAAAACGCTGAAGCTTTCTTT. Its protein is CASSRGENAEAFF.